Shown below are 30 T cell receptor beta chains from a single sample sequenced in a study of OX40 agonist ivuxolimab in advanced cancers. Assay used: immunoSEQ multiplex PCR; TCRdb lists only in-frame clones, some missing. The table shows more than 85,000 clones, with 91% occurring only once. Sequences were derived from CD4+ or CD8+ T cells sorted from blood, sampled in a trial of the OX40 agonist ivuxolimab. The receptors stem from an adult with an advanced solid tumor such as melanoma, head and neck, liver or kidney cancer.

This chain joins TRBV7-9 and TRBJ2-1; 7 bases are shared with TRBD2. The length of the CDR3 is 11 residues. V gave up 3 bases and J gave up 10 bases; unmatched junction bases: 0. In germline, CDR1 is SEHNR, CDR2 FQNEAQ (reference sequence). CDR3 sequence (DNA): TGTGCCAGCAGCTTGGGAGGGGAGCAGTTCTTC. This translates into CASSLGGEQFF.

CDR3 residues: CASSLVGKETQYF. The CDR3 bases are TGTGCCAGCAGCTTGGTAGGCAAAGAGACCCAGTACTTC. The chain uses TRBV5-4 and TRBJ2-5, with D unresolved. Trimming stripped 0 bases from V and 3 bases from J, with 6 bases between. The CDR3 is 13 residues long. Germline CDR1 SGHNT, CDR2 YYREEE (reference sequence).

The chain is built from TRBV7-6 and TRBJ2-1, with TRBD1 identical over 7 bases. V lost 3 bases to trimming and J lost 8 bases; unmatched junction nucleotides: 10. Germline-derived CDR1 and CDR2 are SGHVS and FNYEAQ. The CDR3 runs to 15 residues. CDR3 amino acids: CASSFNEGATDEQFF. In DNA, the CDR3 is TGTGCCAGCAGCTTCAACGAGGGGGCAACGGATGAGCAGTTCTTC. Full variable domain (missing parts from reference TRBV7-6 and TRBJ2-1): GAGVSQSPRYKVTKRGQDVALRCDPISGHVSLYWYRQALGQGPEFLTYFNYEAQQDKSGLPNDRFSAERPEGSISTLTIQRTEQRDSAMYRCASSFNEGATDEQFFGPGTRLTVL.

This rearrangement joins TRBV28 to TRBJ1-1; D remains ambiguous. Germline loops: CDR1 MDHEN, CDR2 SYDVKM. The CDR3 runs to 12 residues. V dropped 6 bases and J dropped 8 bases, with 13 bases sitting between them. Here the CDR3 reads CASRDTREEAFF. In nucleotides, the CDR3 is TGTGCCAGCAGAGATACGAGGGAGGAAGCTTTCTTT.

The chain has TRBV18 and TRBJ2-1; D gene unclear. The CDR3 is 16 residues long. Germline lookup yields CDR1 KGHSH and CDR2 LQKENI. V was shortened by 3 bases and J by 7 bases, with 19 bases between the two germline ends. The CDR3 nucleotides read TGTGCCAGCTCACCGAACGCGGCTAGATACGGGAATGAGCAGTTCTTC. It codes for CASSPNAARYGNEQFF.

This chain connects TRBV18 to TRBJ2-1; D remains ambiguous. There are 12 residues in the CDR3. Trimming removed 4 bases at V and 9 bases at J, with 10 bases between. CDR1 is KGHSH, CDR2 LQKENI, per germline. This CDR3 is CASSHQNREQFF. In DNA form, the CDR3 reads TGTGCCAGCTCACACCAAAACCGTGAGCAGTTCTTC.

CDR3 amino acids: CASYEVNYGYTF. As DNA, the CDR3 is TGTGCCAGCTATGAGGTGAACTATGGCTACACCTTC. This sequence joins TRBV6-5 and TRBJ1-2; D gene uncertain. V was trimmed by 8 bases and J by 2 bases, leaving 9 bases between them. The CDR3 sequence is 12 residues long. Germline CDR1 reads MNHEY; CDR2 reads SVGAGI.

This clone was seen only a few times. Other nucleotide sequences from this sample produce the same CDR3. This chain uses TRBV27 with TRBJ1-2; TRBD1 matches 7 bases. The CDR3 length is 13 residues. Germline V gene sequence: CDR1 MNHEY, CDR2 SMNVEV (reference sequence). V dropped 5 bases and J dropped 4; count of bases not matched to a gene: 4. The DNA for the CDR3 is TGTGCCAGCAGTCCCACAGGGGCCTATGGCTACACCTTC. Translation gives CASSPTGAYGYTF.

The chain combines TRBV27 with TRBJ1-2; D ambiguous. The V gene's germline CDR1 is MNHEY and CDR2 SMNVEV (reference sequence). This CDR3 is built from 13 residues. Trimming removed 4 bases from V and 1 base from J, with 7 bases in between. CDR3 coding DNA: TGTGCCAGCAGTTCCCGGATTAACTATGGCTACACCTTC. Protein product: CASSSRINYGYTF.

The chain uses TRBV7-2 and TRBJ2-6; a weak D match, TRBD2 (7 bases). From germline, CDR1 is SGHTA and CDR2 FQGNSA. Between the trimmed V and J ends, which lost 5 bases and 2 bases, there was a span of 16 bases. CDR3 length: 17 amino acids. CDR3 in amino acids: CASSRRGGGAGANVLTF. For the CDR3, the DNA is TGTGCCAGCAGCCGACGGGGAGGGGGAGCTGGGGCCAACGTCCTGACTTTC.

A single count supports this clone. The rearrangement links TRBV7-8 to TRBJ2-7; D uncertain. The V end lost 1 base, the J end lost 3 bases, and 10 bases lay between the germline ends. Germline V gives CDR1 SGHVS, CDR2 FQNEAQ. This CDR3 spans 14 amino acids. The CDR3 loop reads CASSLVSYGYEQYF. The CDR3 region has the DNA TGTGCCAGCAGCTTAGTATCGTATGGCTACGAGCAGTACTTC.

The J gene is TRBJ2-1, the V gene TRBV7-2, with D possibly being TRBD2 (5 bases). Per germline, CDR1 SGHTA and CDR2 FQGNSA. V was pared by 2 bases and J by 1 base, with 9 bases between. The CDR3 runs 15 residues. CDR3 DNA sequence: TGTGCCAGCAGCTTATCTCGGGGATCCTACAATGAGCAGTTCTTC. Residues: CASSLSRGSYNEQFF.

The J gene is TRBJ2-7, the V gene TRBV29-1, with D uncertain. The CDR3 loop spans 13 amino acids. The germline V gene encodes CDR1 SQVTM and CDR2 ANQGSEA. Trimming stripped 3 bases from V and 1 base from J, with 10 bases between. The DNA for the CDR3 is TGCAGCGTTGACCAGGAGAGGTCCTACGAGCAGTACTTC. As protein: CSVDQERSYEQYF.

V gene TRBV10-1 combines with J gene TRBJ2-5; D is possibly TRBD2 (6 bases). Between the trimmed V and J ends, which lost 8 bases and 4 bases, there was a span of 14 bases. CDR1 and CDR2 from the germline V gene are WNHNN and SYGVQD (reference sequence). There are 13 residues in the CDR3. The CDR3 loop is CASQRAWAETQYF. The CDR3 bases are TGCGCCAGCCAGCGGGCCTGGGCAGAGACCCAGTACTTC.

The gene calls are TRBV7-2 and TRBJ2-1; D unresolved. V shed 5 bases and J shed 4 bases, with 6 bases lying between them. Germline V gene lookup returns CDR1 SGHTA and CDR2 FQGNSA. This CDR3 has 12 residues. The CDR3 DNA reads TGTGCCAGCAGCCCCCGTTACAATGAGCAGTTCTTC. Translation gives CASSPRYNEQFF.

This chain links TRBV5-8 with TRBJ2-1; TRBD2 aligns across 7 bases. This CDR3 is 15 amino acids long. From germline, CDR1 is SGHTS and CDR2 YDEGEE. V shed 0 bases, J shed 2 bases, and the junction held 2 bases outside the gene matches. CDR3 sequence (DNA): TGTGCCAGCAGCTTGGAGGGAGGGGCCTACAATGAGCAGTTCTTC. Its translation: CASSLEGGAYNEQFF.

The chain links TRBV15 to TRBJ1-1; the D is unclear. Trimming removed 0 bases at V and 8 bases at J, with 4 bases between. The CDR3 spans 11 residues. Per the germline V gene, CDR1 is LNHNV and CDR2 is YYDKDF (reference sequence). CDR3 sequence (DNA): TGTGCCACCAGCAGAGAGGTGGAAGCTTTCTTT. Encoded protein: CATSREVEAFF.

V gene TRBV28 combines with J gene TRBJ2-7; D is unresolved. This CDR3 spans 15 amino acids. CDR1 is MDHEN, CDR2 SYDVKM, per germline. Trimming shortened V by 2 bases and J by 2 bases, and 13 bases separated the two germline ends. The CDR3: CASSLGGRVTYEQYF. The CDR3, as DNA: TGTGCCAGCAGTTTAGGTGGACGGGTAACCTACGAGCAGTACTTC. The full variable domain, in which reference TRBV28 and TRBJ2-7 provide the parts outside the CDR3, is DVKVTQSSRYLVKRTGEKVFLECVQDMDHENMFWYRQDPGLGLRLIYFSYDVKMKEKGDIPEGYSVSREKKERFSLILESASTNQTSMYLCASSLGGRVTYEQYFGPGTRLTVT.

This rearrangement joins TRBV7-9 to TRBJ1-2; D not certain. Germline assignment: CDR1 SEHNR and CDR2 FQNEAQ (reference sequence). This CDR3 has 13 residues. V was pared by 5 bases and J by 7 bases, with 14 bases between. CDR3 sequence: CASSPEVKGGYTF. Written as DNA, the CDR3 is TGTGCCAGCAGCCCAGAAGTTAAGGGTGGCTACACCTTC. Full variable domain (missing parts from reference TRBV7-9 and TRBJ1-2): DTGVSQNPRHKITKRGQNVTFRCDPISEHNRLYWYRQTLGQGPEFLTYFQNEAQLEKSRLLSDRFSAERPKGSFSTLEIQRTEQGDSAMYLCASSPEVKGGYTFGSGTRLTVV.

CDR3 amino acids: CAISDHPGAQYF. In DNA form, the CDR3 reads TGTGCCATCAGCGACCACCCCGGGGCCCAGTACTTC. This chain uses TRBV10-3 with TRBJ2-5, with D perhaps TRBD2 (5 bases). Germline assignment: CDR1 ENHRY and CDR2 SYGVKD. Trimming left V 6 bases short and J 9 bases short, with 14 bases between. The CDR3 runs 12 residues.

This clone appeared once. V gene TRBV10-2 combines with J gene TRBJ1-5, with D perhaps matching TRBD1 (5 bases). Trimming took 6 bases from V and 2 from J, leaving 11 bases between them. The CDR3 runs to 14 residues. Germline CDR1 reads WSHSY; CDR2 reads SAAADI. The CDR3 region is CASRRGQGNQPQHF. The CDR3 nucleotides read TGCGCCAGCAGGAGAGGACAAGGCAATCAGCCCCAGCATTTT.

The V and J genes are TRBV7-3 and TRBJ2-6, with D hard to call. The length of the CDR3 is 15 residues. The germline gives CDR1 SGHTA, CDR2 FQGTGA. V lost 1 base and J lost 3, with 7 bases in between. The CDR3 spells CASSLSGNGANVLTF. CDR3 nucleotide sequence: TGTGCCAGCAGCTTAAGTGGGAATGGGGCCAACGTCCTGACTTTC. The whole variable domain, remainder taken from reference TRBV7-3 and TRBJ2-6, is GAGVSQTPSNKVTEKGKYVELRCDPISGHTALYWYRQSLGQGPEFLIYFQGTGAADDSGLPNDRFFAVRPEGSVSTLKIQRTERGDSAVYLCASSLSGNGANVLTFGAGSRLTVL.

The DNA for the CDR3 is TGTGCCAGCAGGAGGGGGATAGGTGCAGAGCAGTACTTC. The encoded protein is CASRRGIGAEQYF. The J gene is TRBJ2-7, the V gene TRBV5-8; D may be TRBD1 (6 bases). Deletions cut 5 bases from V and 7 bases from J, with 16 bases between. This CDR3 has 13 amino acids. Germline-derived CDR1 and CDR2 are SGHTS and YDEGEE.

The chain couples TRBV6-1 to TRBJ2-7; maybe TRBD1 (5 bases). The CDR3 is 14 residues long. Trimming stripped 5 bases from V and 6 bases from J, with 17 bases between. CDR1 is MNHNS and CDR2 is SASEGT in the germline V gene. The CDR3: CASSSEQDLSEQYF. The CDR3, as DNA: TGTGCCAGCAGTTCGGAACAGGACCTCTCCGAGCAGTACTTC.

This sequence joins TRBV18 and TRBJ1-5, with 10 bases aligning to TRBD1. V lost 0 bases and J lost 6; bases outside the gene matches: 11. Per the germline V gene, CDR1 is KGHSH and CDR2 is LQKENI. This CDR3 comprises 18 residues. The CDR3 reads CASSPPNLGQGGSQPQHF. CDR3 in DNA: TGTGCCAGCTCACCACCGAACTTAGGACAGGGGGGAAGTCAGCCCCAGCATTTT.

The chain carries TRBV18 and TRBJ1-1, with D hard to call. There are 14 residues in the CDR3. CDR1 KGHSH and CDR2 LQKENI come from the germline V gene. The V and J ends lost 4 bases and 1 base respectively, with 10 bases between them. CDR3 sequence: CASSLQTTNTEAFF. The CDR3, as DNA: TGTGCCAGCTCACTCCAGACTACGAACACTGAAGCTTTCTTT.

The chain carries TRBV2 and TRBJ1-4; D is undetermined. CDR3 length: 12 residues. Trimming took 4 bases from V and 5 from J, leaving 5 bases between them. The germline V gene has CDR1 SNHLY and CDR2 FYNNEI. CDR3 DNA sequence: TGTGCCAGCAGTGGTTACAATGAAAAACTGTTTTTT. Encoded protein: CASSGYNEKLFF.

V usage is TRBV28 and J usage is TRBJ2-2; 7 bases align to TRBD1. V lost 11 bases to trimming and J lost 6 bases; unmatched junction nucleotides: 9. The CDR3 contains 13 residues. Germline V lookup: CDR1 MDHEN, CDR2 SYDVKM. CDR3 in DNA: TGTGCCGGAAGGAGACAGGGAGCCGGGGAGCTGTTTTTT. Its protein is CAGRRQGAGELFF.

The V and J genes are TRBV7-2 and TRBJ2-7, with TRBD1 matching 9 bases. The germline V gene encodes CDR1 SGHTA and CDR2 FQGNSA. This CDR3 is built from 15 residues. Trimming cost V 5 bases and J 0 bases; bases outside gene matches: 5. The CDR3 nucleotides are TGTGCCAGCAGCGAGGGACAGGGCCCCTCCTACGAGCAGTACTTC. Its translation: CASSEGQGPSYEQYF. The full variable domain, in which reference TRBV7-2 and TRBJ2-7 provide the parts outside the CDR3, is GAGVSQSPSNKVTEKGKDVELRCDPISGHTALYWYRQSLGQGLEFLIYFQGNSAPDKSGLPSDRFSAERTGGSVSTLTIQRTQQEDSAVYLCASSEGQGPSYEQYFGPGTRLTVT.

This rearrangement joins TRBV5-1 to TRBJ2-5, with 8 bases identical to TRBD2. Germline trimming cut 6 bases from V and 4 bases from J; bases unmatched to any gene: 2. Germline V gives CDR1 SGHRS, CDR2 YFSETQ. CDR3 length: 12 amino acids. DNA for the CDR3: TGCGCCAGCACCAGCGGGGGAGAGACCCAGTACTTC. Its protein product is CASTSGGETQYF. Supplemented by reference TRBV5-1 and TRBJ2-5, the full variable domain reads KAGVTQTPRYLIKTRGQQVTLSCSPISGHRSVSWYQQTPGQGLQFLFEYFSETQRNKGNFPGRFSGRQFSNSRSEMNVSTLELGDSALYLCASTSGGETQYFGPGTRLLVL.